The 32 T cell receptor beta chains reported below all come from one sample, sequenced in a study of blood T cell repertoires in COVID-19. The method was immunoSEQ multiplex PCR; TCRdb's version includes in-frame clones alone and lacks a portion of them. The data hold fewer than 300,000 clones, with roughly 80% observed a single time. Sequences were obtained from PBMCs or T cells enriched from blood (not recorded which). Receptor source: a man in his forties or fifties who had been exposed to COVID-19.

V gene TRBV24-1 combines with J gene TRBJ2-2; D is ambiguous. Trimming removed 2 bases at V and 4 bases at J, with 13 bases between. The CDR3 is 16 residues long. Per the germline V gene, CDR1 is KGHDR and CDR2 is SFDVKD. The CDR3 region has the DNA TGTGCCACCAGTGATTCCATCGGTCCAGGCACCGGGGAGCTGTTTTTT. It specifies CATSDSIGPGTGELFF.

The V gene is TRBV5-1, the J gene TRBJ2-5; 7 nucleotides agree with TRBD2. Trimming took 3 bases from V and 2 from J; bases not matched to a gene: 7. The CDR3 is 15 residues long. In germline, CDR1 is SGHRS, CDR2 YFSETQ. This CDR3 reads CASSSGRREQETQYF. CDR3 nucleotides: TGCGCCAGCAGCTCCGGGAGGAGGGAACAAGAGACCCAGTACTTC.

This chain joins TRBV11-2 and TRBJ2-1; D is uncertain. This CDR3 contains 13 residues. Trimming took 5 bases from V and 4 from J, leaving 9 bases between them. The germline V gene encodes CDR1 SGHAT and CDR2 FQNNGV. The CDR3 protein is CASSPTQYNEQFF. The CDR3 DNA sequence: TGTGCCAGCAGCCCGACACAATACAATGAGCAGTTCTTC.

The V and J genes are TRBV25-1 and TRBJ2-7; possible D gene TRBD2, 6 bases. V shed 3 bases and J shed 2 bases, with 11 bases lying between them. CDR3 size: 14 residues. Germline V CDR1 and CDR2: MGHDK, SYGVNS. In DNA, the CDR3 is TGTGCCAGCAGTGACGGCGGGGCCGCCTACGAGCAGTACTTC. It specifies CASSDGGAAYEQYF.

In DNA, the CDR3 is TGCGCCAGCAGCTTGACCGGGACAGTCCACAATGAGCAGTTCTTC. Translated: CASSLTGTVHNEQFF. V gene TRBV5-1 combines with J gene TRBJ2-1, with TRBD1 identical over 7 bases. CDR3 length equals 15 residues. J gave up 5 bases and V 1 base, and 6 bases lay outside the gene matches. CDR1 is SGHRS, CDR2 YFSETQ, per germline.

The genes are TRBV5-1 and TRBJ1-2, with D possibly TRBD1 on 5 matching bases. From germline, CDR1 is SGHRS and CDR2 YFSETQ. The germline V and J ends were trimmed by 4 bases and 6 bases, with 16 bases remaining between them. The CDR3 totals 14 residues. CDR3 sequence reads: CASSRRSGEDGYTF. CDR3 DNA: TGCGCCAGCAGCCGACGATCGGGGGAGGATGGCTACACCTTC. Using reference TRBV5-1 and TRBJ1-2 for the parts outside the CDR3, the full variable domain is KAGVTQTPRYLIKTRGQQVTLSCSPISGHRSVSWYQQTPGQGLQFLFEYFSETQRNKGNFPGRFSGRQFSNSRSEMNVSTLELGDSALYLCASSRRSGEDGYTFGSGTRLTVV.

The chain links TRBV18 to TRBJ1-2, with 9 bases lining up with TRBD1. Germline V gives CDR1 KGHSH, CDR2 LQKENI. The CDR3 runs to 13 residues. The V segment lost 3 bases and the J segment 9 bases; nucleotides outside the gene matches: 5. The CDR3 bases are TGTGCCAGCTCACCCGGGGACAGGGAGAGCTACACCTTC. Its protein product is CASSPGDRESYTF.

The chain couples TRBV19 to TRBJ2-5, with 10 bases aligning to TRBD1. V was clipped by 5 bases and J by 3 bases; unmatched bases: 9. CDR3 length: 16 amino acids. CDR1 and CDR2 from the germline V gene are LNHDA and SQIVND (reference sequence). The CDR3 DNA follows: TGTGCCAGTAGTCTTGGGACAGGGGCTAAGGAAGAGACCCAGTACTTC. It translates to CASSLGTGAKEETQYF. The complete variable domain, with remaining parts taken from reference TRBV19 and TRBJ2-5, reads DGGITQSPKYLFRKEGQNVTLSCEQNLNHDAMYWYRQDPGQGLRLIYYSQIVNDFQKGDIAEGYSVSREKKESFPLTVTSAQKNPTAFYLCASSLGTGAKEETQYFGPGTRLLVL.

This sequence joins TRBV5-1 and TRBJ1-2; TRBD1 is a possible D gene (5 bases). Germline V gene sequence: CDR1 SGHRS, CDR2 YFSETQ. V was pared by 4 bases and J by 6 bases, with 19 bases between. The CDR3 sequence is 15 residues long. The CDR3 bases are TGCGCCAGCAGCACCGCCGGCGGGACCCTAAATGGCTACACCTTC. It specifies CASSTAGGTLNGYTF.

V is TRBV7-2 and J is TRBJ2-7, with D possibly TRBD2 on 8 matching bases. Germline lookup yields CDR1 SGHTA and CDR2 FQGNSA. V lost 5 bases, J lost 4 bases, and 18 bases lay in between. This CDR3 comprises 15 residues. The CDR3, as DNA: TGTGCCAGCAGCACCTCAGGGGGACTAGATTACGAGCAGTACTTC. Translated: CASSTSGGLDYEQYF.

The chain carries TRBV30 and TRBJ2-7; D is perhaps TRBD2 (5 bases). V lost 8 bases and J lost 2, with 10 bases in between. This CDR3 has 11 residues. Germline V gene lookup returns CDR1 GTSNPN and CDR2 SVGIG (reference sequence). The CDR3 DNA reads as TGTGCCCGGGCGGAGGCCTACGAGCAGTACTTC. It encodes CARAEAYEQYF.

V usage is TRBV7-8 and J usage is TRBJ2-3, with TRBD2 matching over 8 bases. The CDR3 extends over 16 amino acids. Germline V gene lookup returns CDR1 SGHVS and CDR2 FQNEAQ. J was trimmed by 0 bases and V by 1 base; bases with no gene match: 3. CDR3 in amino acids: CASSLGPSGSTDTQYF. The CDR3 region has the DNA TGTGCCAGCAGCTTAGGACCTAGCGGGAGCACAGATACGCAGTATTTT.

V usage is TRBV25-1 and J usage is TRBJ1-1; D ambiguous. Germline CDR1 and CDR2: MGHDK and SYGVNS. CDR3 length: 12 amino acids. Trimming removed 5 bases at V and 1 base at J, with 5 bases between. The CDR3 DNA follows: TGTGCCAGCAGTCCAGGGAACACTGAAGCTTTCTTT. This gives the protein CASSPGNTEAFF. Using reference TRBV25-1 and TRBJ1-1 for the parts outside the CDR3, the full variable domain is EADIYQTPRYLVIGTGKKITLECSQTMGHDKMYWYQQDPGMELHLIHYSYGVNSTEKGDLSSESTVSRIRTEHFPLTLESARPSHTSQYLCASSPGNTEAFFGQGTRLTVV.

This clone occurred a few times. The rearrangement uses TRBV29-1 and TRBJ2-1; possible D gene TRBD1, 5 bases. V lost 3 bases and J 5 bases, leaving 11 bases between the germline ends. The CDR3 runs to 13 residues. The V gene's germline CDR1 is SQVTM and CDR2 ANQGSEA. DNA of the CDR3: TGCAGCGTTGACGGGCAGGGCCACAATGAGCAGTTCTTC. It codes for CSVDGQGHNEQFF.

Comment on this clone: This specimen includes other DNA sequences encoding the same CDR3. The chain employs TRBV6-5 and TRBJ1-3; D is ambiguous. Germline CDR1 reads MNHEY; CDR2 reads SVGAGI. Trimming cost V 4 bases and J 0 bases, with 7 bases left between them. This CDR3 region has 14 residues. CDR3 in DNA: TGTGCCAGCAGTTCAGGATTCTCTGGAAACACCATATATTTT. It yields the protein CASSSGFSGNTIYF.

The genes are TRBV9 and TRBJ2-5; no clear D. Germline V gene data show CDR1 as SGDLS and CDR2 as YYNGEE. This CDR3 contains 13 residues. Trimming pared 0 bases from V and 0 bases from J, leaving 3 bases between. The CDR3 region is CASSVVNQETQYF. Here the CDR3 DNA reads TGTGCCAGCAGCGTAGTTAACCAAGAGACCCAGTACTTC.

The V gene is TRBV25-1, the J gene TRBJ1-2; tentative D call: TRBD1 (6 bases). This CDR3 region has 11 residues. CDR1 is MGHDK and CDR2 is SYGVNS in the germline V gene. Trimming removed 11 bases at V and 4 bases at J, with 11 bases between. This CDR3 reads CAATGPYGYTF. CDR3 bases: TGTGCCGCCACAGGGCCCTATGGCTACACCTTC.

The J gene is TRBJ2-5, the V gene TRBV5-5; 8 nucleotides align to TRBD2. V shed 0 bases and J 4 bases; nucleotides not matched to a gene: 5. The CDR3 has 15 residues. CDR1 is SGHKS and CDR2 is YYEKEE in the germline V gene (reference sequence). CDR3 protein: CASSLGAGVGETQYF. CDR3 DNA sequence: TGTGCCAGCAGCTTGGGAGCGGGAGTTGGAGAGACCCAGTACTTC.

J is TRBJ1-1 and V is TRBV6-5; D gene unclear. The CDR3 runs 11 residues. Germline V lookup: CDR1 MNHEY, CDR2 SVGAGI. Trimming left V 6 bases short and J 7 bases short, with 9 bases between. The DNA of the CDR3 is TGTGCCAGCAGCTCAAGGAGTGAAGCTTTCTTT. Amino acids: CASSSRSEAFF.

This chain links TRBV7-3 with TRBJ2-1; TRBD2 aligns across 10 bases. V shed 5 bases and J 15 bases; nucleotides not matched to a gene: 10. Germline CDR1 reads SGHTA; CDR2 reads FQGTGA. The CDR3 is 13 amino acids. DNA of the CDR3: TGTGCCAGCAGCCCTTCGAGCGGGAGGGCTCGGTTCTTC. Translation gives CASSPSSGRARFF.

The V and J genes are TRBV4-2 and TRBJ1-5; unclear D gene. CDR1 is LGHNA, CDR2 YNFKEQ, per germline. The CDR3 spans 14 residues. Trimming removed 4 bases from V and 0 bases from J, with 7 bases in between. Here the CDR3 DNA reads TGTGCCAGCAGCCCGGGTAATAGCAATCAGCCCCAGCATTTT. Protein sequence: CASSPGNSNQPQHF.

The CDR3 spells CASSLSPRYGYTF. The CDR3 region has the DNA TGTGCCAGCAGTTTATCCCCCCGCTATGGCTACACCTTC. The chain joins TRBV27 to TRBJ1-2; unclear D gene. V lost 0 bases to trimming and J lost 4 bases, with 6 bases between them. This CDR3 is built from 13 residues. CDR1 is MNHEY and CDR2 is SMNVEV in the germline V gene (reference sequence).

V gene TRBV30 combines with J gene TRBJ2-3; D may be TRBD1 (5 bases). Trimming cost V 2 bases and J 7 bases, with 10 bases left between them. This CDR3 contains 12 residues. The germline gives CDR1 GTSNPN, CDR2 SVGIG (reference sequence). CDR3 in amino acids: CAWSPTAYTQYF. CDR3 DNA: TGTGCCTGGAGTCCGACAGCGTATACGCAGTATTTT.

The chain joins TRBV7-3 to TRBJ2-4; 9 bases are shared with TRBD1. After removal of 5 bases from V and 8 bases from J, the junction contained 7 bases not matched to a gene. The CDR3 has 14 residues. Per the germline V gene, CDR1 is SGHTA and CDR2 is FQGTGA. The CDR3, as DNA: TGTGCCAGCAGCCCGGACAGGGGCTGGGACATTCAGTACTTC. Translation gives CASSPDRGWDIQYF.

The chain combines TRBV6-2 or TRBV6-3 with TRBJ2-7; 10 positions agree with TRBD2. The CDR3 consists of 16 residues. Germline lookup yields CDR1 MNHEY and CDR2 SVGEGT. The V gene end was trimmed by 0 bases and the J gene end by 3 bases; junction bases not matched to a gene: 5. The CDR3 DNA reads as TGTGCCAGCAGTTACTCGCTAGCGGGAGAGGACTACGAGCAGTACTTC. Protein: CASSYSLAGEDYEQYF.

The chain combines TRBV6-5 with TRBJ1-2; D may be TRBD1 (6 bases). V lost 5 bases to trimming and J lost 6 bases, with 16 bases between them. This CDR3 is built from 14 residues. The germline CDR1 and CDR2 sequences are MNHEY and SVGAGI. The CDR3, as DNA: TGTGCCAGCAGTAGGGGTGGGTCAGGGGATGGCTACACCTTC. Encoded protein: CASSRGGSGDGYTF.

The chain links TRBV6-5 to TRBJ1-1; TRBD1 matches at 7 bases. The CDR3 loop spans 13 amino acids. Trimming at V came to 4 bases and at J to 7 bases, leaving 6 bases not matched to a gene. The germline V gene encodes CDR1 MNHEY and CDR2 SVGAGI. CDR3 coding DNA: TGTGCCAGCAGTTCCGGAGGGGGCCGTGAAGCTTTCTTT. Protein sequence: CASSSGGGREAFF.

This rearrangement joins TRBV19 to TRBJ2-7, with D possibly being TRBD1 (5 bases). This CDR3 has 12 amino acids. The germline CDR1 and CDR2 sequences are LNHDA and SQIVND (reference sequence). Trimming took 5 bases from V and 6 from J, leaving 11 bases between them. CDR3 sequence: CASSPRAPEQYF. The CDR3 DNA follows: TGTGCCAGTAGTCCCAGGGCTCCCGAGCAGTACTTC.

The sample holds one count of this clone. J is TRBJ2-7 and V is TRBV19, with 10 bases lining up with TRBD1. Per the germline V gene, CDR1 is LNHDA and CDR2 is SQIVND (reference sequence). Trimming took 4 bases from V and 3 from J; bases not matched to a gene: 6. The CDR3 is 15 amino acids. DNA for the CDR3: TGTGCCAGTAGTACCCGGGACAGGGGATACTACGAGCAGTACTTC. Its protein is CASSTRDRGYYEQYF.

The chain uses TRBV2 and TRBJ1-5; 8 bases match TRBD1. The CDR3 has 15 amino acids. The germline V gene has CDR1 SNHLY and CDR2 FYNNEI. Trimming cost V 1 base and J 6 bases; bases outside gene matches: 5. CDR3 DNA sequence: TGTGCCAGCAGTGAAGGGCTGACAGGGGTTCAGCCCCAGCATTTT. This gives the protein CASSEGLTGVQPQHF.

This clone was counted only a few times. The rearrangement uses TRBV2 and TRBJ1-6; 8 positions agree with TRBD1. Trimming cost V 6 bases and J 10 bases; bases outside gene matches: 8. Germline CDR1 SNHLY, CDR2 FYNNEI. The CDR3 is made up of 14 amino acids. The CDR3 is CASSLGQGKSPLHF. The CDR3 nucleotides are TGTGCCAGCAGCCTAGGACAGGGAAAATCACCCCTCCACTTT.

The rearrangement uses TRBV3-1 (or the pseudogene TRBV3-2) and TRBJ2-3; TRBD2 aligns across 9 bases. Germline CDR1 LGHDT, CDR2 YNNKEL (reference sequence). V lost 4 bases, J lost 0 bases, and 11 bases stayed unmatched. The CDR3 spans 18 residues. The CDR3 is CASSLLGLARTSTDTQYF. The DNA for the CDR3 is TGTGCCAGCAGCCTCCTAGGACTAGCGCGGACTAGCACAGATACGCAGTATTTT.